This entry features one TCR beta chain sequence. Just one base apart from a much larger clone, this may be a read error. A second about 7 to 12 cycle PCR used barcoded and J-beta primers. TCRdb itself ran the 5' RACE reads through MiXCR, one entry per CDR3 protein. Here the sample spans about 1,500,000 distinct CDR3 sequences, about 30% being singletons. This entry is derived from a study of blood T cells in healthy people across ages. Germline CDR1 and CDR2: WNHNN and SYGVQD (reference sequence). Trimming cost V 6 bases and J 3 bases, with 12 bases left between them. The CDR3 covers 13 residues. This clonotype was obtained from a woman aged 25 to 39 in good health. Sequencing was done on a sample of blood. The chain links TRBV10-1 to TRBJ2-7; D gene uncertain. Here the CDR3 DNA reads TGCGCCAGCAGAGATGGTAACTTCTACGAGCAGTACTTC. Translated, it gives CASRDGNFYEQYF.